The 22 T cell receptor beta chains below come from one sample, sequenced in a study of Graves' ophthalmopathy and Graves' hyperthyroidism. The TCR beta CDR3 regions underwent amplification from RNA transcripts. Second-round multiplex PCR followed a first-round RT-PCR using HTBI primers. MiXCR, run by TCRdb on the multiplex PCR reads, gives a single entry per CDR3 protein. The sample records about 210,000 distinct CDR3 sequences, 25% to 35% being singletons. The specimen was peripheral blood. Receptor source: a man between 45 and 60 years old with Graves' ophthalmopathy.

V usage is TRBV30 and J usage is TRBJ2-7; D call uncertain. V lost 0 bases to trimming and J lost 4 bases, with 7 bases between them. CDR3 length: 12 residues. Looked up from germline, CDR1 is GTSNPN and CDR2 is SVGIG (reference sequence). The CDR3 nucleotides are TGTGCCTGGAGTGTTGTGGGGTACGAGCAGTACTTC. Protein product: CAWSVVGYEQYF.

This clonotype has a count of ten or more. The chain joins TRBV7-9 to TRBJ2-5, with 8 bases lining up with TRBD2. This CDR3 has 14 amino acids. Per germline, CDR1 SEHNR and CDR2 FQNEAQ (reference sequence). V was pared by 6 bases and J by 3 bases, with 6 bases of the junction left unmatched. The CDR3 reads CASSFGGGEETQYF. The CDR3 nucleotides are TGTGCCAGCAGTTTCGGGGGGGGAGAAGAGACCCAGTACTTC.

In its sample, this clonotype was seen a few times. The chain employs TRBV10-3 and TRBJ2-7; 10 bases line up with TRBD2. Germline values: CDR1 ENHRY, CDR2 SYGVKD. The junction had 6 bases not matched to a gene; V was cut back by 5 bases and J by 5 bases. The length of the CDR3 is 14 residues. CDR3 DNA sequence: TGTGCCATCAGTCTGACTAGCGGGTCGAACGAGCAGTACTTC. It translates to CAISLTSGSNEQYF.

This clonotype has a count of ten or more. This chain joins TRBV15 and TRBJ2-5; D gene unclear. CDR3 length equals 15 residues. The V gene's germline CDR1 is LNHNV and CDR2 YYDKDF (reference sequence). The V end lost 5 bases, the J end lost 3 bases, and 16 bases lay between the germline ends. The CDR3 region has the DNA TGTGCCACCAGCGGATGCTTGAATGCGGAAGAGACCCAGTACTTC. Translated: CATSGCLNAEETQYF. Looking up the rest from reference TRBV15 and TRBJ2-5 gives the full variable domain: DAMVIQNPRYQVTQFGKPVTLSCSQTLNHNVMYWYQQKSSQAPKLLFHYYDKDFNNEADTPDNFQSRRPNTSFCFLDIRSPGLGDTAMYLCATSGCLNAEETQYFGPGTRLLVL.

At least ten counts were recorded for this clonotype. V gene TRBV7-8 combines with J gene TRBJ2-5, with unresolved D. The CDR3 extends over 16 amino acids. Looked up from germline, CDR1 is SGHVS and CDR2 is FQNEAQ. Trimming took 0 bases from V and 2 from J, leaving 13 bases between them. The DNA for the CDR3 is TGTGCCAGCAGCTTAGCGCGCGACTGGAGACAAGAGACCCAGTACTTC. This codes for CASSLARDWRQETQYF.

This clonotype came up once. The V gene is TRBV28, the J gene TRBJ1-2, with TRBD1 as a possible D gene (5 bases). Germline V gives CDR1 MDHEN, CDR2 SYDVKM. Trimming left V 3 bases short and J 2 bases short, with 13 bases between. There are 15 residues in the CDR3. CDR3 protein: CASSFWVGTNYGYTF. As DNA, the CDR3 is TGTGCCAGCAGTTTTTGGGTCGGGACGAACTATGGCTACACCTTC.

The chain carries TRBV6-2 or TRBV6-3 and TRBJ2-5; TRBD1 or TRBD2 may be the D gene (6 bases each). CDR1 MNHEY and CDR2 SVGEGT come from the germline V gene. Trimming removed 5 bases at V and 5 bases at J, with 15 bases between. CDR3 length: 14 residues. CDR3: CASSPRLGGETQYF. The CDR3 DNA reads as TGTGCCAGCAGTCCCCGGTTGGGGGGCGAGACCCAGTACTTC.

There are many counts of this clonotype. This CDR3 reads CASSYSRGLAGYEQYF. In DNA, the CDR3 is TGTGCCAGCAGTTACTCAAGAGGACTAGCGGGATACGAGCAGTACTTC. This rearrangement joins TRBV6-5 to TRBJ2-7, with 12 bases fitting TRBD2. Germline V gene sequence: CDR1 MNHEY, CDR2 SVGAGI. The junction had 4 bases not matched to a gene; V was cut back by 0 bases and J by 4 bases. The CDR3 is made up of 16 amino acids.

In nucleotides, the CDR3 is TGCAGCGCCAGGGACACCAACACTGAAGCTTTCTTT. It translates to CSARDTNTEAFF. The chain employs TRBV29-1 and TRBJ1-1, with D tentatively TRBD1 (6 bases). CDR1 and CDR2 (germline): SQVTM, ANQGSEA. With 7 bases removed from V and 2 bases from J, the gap between germline ends came to 11 bases. The CDR3 covers 12 residues.

This clonotype was recorded many times. The chain combines TRBV12-3 or TRBV12-4 with TRBJ1-5; D may be TRBD1 (5 bases). Deletions cut 2 bases from V and 6 bases from J, with 14 bases between. This CDR3 has 15 amino acids. The CDR3 loop is CASSLMAGNGQPQHF. The CDR3 nucleotides are TGTGCCAGCAGTTTAATGGCAGGGAATGGTCAGCCCCAGCATTTT.

The table lists this clonotype with many counts. The J gene is TRBJ1-5, the V gene TRBV30; 10 bases fit TRBD1. The CDR3 extends over 13 amino acids. Germline V gene data show CDR1 as GTSNPN and CDR2 as SVGIG (reference sequence). Losses at the gene ends were 5 bases for V and 4 bases for J; bases not matched to a gene: 2. CDR3 loop: CAWDRGLNQPQHF. DNA of the CDR3: TGTGCCTGGGACAGGGGGCTAAATCAGCCCCAGCATTTT.

This clonotype was counted ten times or more. The gene calls are TRBV29-1 and TRBJ2-7; D remains unclear. The germline CDR1 and CDR2 sequences are SQVTM and ANQGSEA. The CDR3 extends over 14 amino acids. V lost 6 bases, J lost 6 bases, and 21 bases lay in between. The CDR3 protein is CSVGHGRLASEQYF. The CDR3 DNA reads TGCAGCGTAGGGCATGGGCGTCTTGCTTCCGAGCAGTACTTC.

This rearrangement joins TRBV29-1 to TRBJ2-5; tentative D call: TRBD1 (5 bases). Trimming stripped 3 bases from V and 4 bases from J, with 9 bases between. The germline CDR1 and CDR2 sequences are SQVTM and ANQGSEA. The CDR3 length is 12 residues. The CDR3 sequence: CSVESQGETQYF. CDR3 nucleotide sequence: TGCAGCGTTGAGTCCCAGGGAGAGACCCAGTACTTC.

This clonotype was counted ten times or more. The chain combines TRBV11-2 with TRBJ1-6; 8 bases map to TRBD1. V shed 5 bases, J shed 11 bases, and the junction held 5 bases outside the gene matches. The germline gives CDR1 SGHAT, CDR2 FQNNGV. The CDR3 has 13 amino acids. The CDR3 nucleotides are TGTGCCAGCAGCCTTGGACAGGGTCCACCCCTCCACTTT. Encoded protein: CASSLGQGPPLHF.

This clonotype occurred many times. J is TRBJ1-3 and V is TRBV7-2; no definite D call. Trimming left V 5 bases short and J 4 bases short, with 6 bases between. This CDR3 region has 12 residues. The germline V gene has CDR1 SGHTA and CDR2 FQGNSA. CDR3 loop: CASSPSGNTIYF. CDR3 in DNA: TGTGCCAGCAGCCCGTCGGGAAACACCATATATTTT. Filled out from reference TRBV7-2 and TRBJ1-3, the complete variable domain reads GAGVSQSPSNKVTEKGKDVELRCDPISGHTALYWYRQSLGQGLEFLIYFQGNSAPDKSGLPSDRFSAERTGGSVSTLTIQRTQQEDSAVYLCASSPSGNTIYFGEGSWLTVV.

This clonotype was observed at least ten times. The chain is built from TRBV12-3 or TRBV12-4 and TRBJ1-1, with D unclear. The CDR3 extends over 14 amino acids. V lost 3 bases, J lost 1 base, and 9 bases lay in between. The CDR3 nucleotides read TGTGCCAGCAGTTTCGGCGGAGGGAACACTGAAGCTTTCTTT. Its protein product is CASSFGGGNTEAFF.

At least ten counts were recorded for this clonotype. The rearrangement links TRBV28 to TRBJ2-7, with 10 bases that match TRBD2. Losses at the gene ends were 6 bases for V and 0 bases for J; bases not matched to a gene: 5. CDR3 length: 15 amino acids. Germline loops: CDR1 MDHEN, CDR2 SYDVKM. CDR3 nucleotides: TGTGCCAGCAGACCGACTAGCGGGCCCTCCTACGAGCAGTACTTC. Protein: CASRPTSGPSYEQYF.

This clonotype was recorded at least ten times. The gene calls are TRBV28 and TRBJ2-7, with 8 bases lining up with TRBD2. CDR1 and CDR2 from the germline V gene are MDHEN and SYDVKM. The CDR3 totals 15 residues. The ends lost 6 bases at V and 5 bases at J; junction bases unmatched: 12. The CDR3 nucleotides read TGTGCCAGCAGGCCACCGGGACTAGTGGGTGACGAGCAGTACTTC. This sequence encodes CASRPPGLVGDEQYF.

This clonotype was picked up many times. V is TRBV29-1 and J is TRBJ1-3; D call uncertain. The CDR3 length is 13 residues. From germline, CDR1 is SQVTM and CDR2 ANQGSEA. The V end lost 4 bases, the J end lost 0 bases, and 7 bases lay between the germline ends. The CDR3 loop reads CSVVQNSGNTIYF. CDR3 nucleotide sequence: TGCAGCGTTGTACAGAACTCTGGAAACACCATATATTTT.

This clonotype was counted many times. The chain joins TRBV19 to TRBJ2-7; D not resolved. V was clipped by 4 bases and J by 7 bases, with 8 bases between them. CDR3 length: 11 amino acids. In germline, CDR1 is LNHDA, CDR2 SQIVND (reference sequence). The CDR3 loop reads CASSRGSEQYF. Here the CDR3 DNA reads TGTGCCAGTAGTAGGGGTTCGGAGCAGTACTTC.

This clonotype was recorded many times. The CDR3 region is CASSSGSGRFSYEQYF. DNA of the CDR3: TGTGCCAGCAGCTCCGGGAGCGGGAGATTCTCCTACGAGCAGTACTTC. The chain joins TRBV7-2 to TRBJ2-7; TRBD2 matches 8 bases. The V and J ends lost 4 bases and 0 bases, in that order; junction bases with no gene match: 8. CDR1 and CDR2 (germline): SGHTA, FQGNSA. The CDR3 is made up of 16 amino acids.

This rearrangement joins TRBV30 to TRBJ2-4; a possible D gene is TRBD1 (5 bases). The CDR3 is 13 residues long. V lost 3 bases and J 6 bases, leaving 12 bases between the germline ends. The germline gives CDR1 GTSNPN, CDR2 SVGIG (reference sequence). This chain's CDR3 is CAWRWQGANIQYF. In nucleotides, the CDR3 is TGTGCCTGGAGGTGGCAGGGTGCAAACATTCAGTACTTC.